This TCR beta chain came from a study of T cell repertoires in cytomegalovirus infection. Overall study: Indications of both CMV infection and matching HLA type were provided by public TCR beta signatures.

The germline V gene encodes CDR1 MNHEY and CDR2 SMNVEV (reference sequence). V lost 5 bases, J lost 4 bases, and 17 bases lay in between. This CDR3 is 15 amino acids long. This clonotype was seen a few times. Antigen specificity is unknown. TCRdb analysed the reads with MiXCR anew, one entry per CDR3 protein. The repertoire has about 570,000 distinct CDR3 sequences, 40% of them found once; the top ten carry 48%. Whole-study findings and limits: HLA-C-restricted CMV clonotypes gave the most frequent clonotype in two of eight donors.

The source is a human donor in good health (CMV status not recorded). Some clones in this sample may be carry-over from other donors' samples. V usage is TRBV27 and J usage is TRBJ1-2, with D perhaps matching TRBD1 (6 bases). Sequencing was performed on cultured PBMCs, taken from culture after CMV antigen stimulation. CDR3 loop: CASSPRGRFGYGYTF. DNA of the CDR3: TGTGCCAGCAGTCCCAGGGGCCGATTTGGCTATGGCTACACCTTC.